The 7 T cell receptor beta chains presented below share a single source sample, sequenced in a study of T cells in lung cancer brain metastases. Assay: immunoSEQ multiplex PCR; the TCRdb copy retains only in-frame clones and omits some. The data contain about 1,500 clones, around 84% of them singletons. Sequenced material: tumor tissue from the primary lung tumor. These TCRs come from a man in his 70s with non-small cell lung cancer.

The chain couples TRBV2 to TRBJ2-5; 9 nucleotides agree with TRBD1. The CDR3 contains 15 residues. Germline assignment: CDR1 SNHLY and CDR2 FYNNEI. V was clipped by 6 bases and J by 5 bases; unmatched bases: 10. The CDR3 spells CASSEDRGGFETQYF. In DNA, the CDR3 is TGTGCCAGCAGCGAGGACAGGGGCGGCTTTGAGACCCAGTACTTC.

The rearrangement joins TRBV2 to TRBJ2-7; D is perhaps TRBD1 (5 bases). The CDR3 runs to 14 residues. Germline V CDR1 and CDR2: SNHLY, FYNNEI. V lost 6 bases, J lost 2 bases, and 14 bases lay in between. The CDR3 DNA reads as TGTGCCAGCAGACCTCAGGGTTGGGCCTACGAGCAGTACTTC. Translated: CASRPQGWAYEQYF.

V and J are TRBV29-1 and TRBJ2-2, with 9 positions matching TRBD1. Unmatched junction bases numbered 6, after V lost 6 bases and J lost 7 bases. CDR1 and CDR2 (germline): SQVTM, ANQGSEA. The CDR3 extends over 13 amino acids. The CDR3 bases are TGCAGCGTGGGACAGGGTAGGGGCGGGGAGCTGTTTTTT. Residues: CSVGQGRGGELFF.

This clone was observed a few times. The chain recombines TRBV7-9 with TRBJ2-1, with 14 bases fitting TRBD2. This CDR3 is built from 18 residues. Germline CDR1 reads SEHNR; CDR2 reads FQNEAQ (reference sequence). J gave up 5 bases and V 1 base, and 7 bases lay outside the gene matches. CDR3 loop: CASSLVYWGLAGDNEQFF. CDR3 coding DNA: TGTGCCAGCAGCTTAGTGTATTGGGGACTAGCGGGAGACAATGAGCAGTTCTTC. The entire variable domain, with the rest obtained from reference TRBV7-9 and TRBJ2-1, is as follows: DTGVSQNPRHKITKRGQNVTFRCDPISEHNRLYWYRQTLGQGPEFLTYFQNEAQLEKSRLLSDRFSAERPKGSFSTLEIQRTEQGDSAMYLCASSLVYWGLAGDNEQFFGPGTRLTVL.

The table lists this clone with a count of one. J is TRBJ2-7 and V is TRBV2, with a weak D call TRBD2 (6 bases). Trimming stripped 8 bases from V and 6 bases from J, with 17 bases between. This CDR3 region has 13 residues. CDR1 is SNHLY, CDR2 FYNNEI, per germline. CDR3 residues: CASGETGTSEQYV. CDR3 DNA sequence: TGTGCCAGCGGGGAGACCGGGACTTCCGAGCAGTACGTC.

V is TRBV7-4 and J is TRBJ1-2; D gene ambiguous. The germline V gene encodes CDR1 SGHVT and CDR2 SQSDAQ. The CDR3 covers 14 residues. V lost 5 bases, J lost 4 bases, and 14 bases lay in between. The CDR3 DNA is TGTGCCAGCAGCCCTGCTCGAAAGACCTATGGCTACACCTTC. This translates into CASSPARKTYGYTF.

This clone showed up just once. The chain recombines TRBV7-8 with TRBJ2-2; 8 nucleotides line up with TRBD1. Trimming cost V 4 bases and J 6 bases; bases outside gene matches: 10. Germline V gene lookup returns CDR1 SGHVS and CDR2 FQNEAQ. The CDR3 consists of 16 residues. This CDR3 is CASSSSRTGMAGELFF. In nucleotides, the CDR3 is TGTGCCAGCAGCTCGTCCCGGACAGGGATGGCCGGGGAGCTGTTTTTT.